This T cell receptor (beta chain) is from a study of blood T cell repertoires in COVID-19. This clone was counted once. Only in-frame clones appear in the TCRdb table, and some are missing; sequencing was by immunoSEQ multiplex PCR. The sample holds roughly 200,000 clones, 70% to 90% seen once. Participants' own reports of clinical history determined their cohort assignment. In germline, CDR1 is LNHNV, CDR2 YYDKDF (reference sequence). The CDR3 is made up of 16 amino acids. V shed 3 bases and J shed 7 bases, with 18 bases lying between them. The genes are TRBV15 and TRBJ1-4; possibly TRBD1 for D (6 bases). Sequencing was performed on PBMCs or T cells enriched from blood (not recorded which). This TCR came from a woman in her forties in a cohort exposed to, infected with or recovered from COVID-19 (not recorded which). The CDR3 DNA reads as TGTGCCACCAGCAGTACAGGGCCAGCGGGAGGTGAAAAACTGTTTTTT. Translation gives CATSSTGPAGGEKLFF.